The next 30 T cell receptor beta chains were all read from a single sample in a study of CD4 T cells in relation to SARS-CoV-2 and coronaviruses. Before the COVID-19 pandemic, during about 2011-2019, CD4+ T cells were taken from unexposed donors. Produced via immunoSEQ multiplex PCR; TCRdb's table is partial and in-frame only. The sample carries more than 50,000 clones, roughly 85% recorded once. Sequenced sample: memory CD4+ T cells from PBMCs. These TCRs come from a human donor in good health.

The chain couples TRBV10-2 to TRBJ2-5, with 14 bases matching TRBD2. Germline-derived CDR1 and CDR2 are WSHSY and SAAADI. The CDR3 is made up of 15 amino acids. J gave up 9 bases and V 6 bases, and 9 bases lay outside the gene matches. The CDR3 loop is CASSTGTSGRYPQYF. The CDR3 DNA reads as TGCGCCAGCAGCACCGGGACTAGCGGGAGATACCCCCAGTACTTC.

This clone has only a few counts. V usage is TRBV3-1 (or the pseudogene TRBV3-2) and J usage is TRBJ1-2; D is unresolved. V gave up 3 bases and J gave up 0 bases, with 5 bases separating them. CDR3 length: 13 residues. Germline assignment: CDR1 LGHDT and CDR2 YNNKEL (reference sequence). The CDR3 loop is CASSQATNYGYTF. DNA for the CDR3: TGTGCCAGCAGCCAGGCTACTAACTATGGCTACACCTTC.

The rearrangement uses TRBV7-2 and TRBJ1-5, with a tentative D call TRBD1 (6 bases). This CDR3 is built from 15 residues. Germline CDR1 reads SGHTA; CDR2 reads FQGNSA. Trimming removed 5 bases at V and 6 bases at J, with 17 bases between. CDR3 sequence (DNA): TGTGCCAGCAGCAAAACAGGGTTGGTAAGTCAGCCCCAGCATTTT. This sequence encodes CASSKTGLVSQPQHF.

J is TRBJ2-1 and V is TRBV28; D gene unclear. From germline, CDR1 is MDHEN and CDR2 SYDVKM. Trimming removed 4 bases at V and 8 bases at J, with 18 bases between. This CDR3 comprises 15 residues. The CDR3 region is CASSSSISHRDEQFF. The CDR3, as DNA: TGTGCCAGCAGTTCGTCGATCTCCCACCGCGATGAGCAGTTCTTC.

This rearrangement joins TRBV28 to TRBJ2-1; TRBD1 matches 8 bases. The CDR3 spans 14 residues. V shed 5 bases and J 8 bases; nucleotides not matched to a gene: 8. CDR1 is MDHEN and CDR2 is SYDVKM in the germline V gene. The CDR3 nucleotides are TGTGCCAGCAGTACTGCAGGGGGCTCCGATGAGCAGTTCTTC. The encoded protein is CASSTAGGSDEQFF.

The CDR3 DNA reads as TGTGCCAGCAGCTCGACAGGGGCTCGGACTGAAGCTTTCTTT. Translated, it gives CASSSTGARTEAFF. J is TRBJ1-1 and V is TRBV7-3; the match to TRBD1 covers 8 bases. Trimming cost V 4 bases and J 5 bases; bases outside gene matches: 6. Germline CDR1 SGHTA, CDR2 FQGTGA. The CDR3 length is 14 residues.

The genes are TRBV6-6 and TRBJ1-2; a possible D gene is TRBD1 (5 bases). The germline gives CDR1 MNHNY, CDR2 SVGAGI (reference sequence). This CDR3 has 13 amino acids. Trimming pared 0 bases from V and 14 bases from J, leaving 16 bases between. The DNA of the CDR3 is TGTGCCAGCAGTTACTCGCGCTTGGACACAAGAACCTTC. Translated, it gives CASSYSRLDTRTF.

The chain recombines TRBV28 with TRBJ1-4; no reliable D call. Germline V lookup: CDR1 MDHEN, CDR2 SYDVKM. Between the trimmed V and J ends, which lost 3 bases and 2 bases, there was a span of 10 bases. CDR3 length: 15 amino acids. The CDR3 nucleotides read TGTGCCAGCAGTTTTACTCCCGCCACTAATGAAAAACTGTTTTTT. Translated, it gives CASSFTPATNEKLFF.

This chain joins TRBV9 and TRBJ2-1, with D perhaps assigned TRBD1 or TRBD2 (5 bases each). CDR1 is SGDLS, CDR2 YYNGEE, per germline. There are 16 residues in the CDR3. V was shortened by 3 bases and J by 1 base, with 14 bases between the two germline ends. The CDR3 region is CASSGSGTQSYNEQFF. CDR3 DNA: TGTGCCAGCAGCGGATCCGGGACCCAATCCTACAATGAGCAGTTCTTC.

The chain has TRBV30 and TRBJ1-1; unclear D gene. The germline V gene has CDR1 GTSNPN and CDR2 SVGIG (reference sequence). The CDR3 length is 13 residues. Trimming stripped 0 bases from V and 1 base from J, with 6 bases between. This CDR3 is CAWSVSQNTEAFF. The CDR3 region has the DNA TGTGCCTGGAGTGTATCCCAGAACACTGAAGCTTTCTTT.

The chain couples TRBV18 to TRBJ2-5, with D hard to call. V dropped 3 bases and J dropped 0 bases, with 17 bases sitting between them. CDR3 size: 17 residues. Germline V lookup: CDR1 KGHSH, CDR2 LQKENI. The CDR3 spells CASSPSTSNTNQETQYF. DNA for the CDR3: TGTGCCAGCTCACCTTCCACCTCCAATACAAACCAAGAGACCCAGTACTTC.

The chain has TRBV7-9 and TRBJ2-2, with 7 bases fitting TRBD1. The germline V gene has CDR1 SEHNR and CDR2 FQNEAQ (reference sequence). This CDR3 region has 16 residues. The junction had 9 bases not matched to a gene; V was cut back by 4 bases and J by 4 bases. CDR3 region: CASSSPRRTGTGELFF. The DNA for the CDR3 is TGTGCCAGCAGCTCCCCTCGGAGGACAGGCACCGGGGAGCTGTTTTTT.

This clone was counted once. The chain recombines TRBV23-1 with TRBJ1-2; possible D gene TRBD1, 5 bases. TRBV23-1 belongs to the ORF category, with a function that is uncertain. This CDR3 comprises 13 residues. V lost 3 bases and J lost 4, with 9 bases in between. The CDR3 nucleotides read TGCGCCAGCAGTCAGCACAGGACCTATGGCTACACCTTC. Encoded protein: CASSQHRTYGYTF.

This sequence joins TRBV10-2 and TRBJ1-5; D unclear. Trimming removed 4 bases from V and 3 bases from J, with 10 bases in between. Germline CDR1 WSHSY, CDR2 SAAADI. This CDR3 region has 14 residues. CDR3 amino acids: CASSGSSNNQPQHF. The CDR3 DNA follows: TGCGCCAGCAGTGGGTCCTCGAACAATCAGCCCCAGCATTTT.

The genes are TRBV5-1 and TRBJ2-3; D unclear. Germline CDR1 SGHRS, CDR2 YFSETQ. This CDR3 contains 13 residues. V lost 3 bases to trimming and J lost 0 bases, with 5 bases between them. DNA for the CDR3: TGCGCCAGCAGCTCGGCTAGCACAGATACGCAGTATTTT. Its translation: CASSSASTDTQYF.

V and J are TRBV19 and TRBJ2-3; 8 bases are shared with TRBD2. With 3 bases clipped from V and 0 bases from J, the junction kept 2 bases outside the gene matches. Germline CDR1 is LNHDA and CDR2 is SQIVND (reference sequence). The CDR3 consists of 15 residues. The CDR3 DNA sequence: TGTGCCAGTAGTATTAGCGGGATGAGCACAGATACGCAGTATTTT. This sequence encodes CASSISGMSTDTQYF.

In DNA form, the CDR3 reads TGTGCCAGCAGTTTGGGGGGGAACACTGAAGCTTTCTTT. Its protein product is CASSLGGNTEAFF. The gene calls are TRBV12-3 or TRBV12-4 and TRBJ1-1, with D tentatively TRBD1 (5 bases). Trimming took 3 bases from V and 1 from J, leaving 6 bases between them. The CDR3 is made up of 13 amino acids.

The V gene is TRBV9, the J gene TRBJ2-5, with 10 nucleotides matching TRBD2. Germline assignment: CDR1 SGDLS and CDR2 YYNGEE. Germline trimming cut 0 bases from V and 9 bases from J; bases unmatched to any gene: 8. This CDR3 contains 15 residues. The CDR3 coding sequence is TGTGCCAGCAGCGTAGCTGTAGGGACTAGCGCTTCCCAGTACTTC. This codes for CASSVAVGTSASQYF. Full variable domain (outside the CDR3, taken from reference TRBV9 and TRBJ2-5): DSGVTQTPKHLITATGQRVTLRCSPRSGDLSVYWYQQSLDQGLQFLIQYYNGEERAKGNILERFSAQQFPDLHSELNLSSLELGDSALYFCASSVAVGTSASQYFGPGTRLLVL.

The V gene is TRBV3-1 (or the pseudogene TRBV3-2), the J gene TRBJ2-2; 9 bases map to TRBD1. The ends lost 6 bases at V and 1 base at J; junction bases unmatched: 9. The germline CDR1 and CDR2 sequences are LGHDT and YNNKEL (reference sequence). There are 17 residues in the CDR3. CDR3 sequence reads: CASSLAGTGKNTGELFF. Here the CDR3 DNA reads TGTGCCAGCAGTTTAGCCGGGACAGGGAAGAACACCGGGGAGCTGTTTTTT.

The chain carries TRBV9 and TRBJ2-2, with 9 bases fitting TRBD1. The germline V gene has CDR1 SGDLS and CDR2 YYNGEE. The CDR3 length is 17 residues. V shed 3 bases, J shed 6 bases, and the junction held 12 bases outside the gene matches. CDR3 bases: TGTGCCAGCAGCGGAACCGGGACAGGGATGAGGGCCGGGGAGCTGTTTTTT. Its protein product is CASSGTGTGMRAGELFF.

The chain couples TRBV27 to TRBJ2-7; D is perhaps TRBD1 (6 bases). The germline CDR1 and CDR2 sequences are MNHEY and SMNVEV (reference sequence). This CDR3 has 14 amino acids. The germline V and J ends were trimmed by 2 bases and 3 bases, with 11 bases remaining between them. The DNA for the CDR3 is TGTGCCAGCAGTTTAGGACAGACGATCTACGAGCAGTACTTC. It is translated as CASSLGQTIYEQYF.

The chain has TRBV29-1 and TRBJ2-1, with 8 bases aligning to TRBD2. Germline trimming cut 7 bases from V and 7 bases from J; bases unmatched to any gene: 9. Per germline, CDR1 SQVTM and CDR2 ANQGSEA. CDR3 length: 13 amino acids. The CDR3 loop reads CSGKTSAGNEQFF. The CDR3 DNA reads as TGCAGCGGAAAGACTAGCGCGGGAAATGAGCAGTTCTTC.

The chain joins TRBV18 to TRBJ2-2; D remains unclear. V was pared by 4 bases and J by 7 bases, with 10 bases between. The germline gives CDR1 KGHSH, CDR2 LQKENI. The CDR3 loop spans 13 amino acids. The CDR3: CASSLTGSGELFF. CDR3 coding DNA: TGTGCCAGCTCACTCACCGGTAGCGGGGAGCTGTTTTTT.

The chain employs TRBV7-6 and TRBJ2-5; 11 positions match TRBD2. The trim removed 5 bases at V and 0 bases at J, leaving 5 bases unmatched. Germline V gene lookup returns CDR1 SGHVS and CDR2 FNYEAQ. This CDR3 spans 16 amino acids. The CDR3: CASSGRTSGHQETQYF. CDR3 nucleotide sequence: TGTGCCAGCAGCGGCAGGACTAGCGGGCACCAAGAGACCCAGTACTTC.

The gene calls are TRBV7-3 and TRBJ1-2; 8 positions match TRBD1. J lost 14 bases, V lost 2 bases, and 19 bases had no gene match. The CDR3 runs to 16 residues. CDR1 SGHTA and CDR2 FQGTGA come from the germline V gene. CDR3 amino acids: CASSLQPPGQEAAGTF. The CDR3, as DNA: TGTGCCAGCAGCTTACAACCCCCGGGACAGGAGGCTGCAGGGACCTTC.

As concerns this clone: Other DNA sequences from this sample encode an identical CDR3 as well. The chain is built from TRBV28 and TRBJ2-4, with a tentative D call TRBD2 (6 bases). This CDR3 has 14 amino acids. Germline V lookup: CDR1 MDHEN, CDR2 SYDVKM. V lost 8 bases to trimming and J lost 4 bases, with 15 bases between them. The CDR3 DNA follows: TGTGCCAGCTCAAAACTAGCAGGGAAAAACATTCAGTACTTC. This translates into CASSKLAGKNIQYF.

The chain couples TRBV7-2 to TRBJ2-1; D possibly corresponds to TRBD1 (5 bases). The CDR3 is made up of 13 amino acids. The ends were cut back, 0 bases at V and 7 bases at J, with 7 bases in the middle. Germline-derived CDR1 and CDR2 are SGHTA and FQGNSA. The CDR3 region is CASSLARGNEQFF. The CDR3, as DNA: TGTGCCAGCAGCTTAGCTAGGGGAAATGAGCAGTTCTTC.

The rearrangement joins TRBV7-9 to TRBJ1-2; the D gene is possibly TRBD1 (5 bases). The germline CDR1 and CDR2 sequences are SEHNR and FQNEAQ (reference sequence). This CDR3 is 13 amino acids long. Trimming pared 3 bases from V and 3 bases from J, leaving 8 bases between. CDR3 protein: CASSFGTDYGYTF. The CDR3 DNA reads TGTGCCAGCAGCTTCGGGACGGACTATGGCTACACCTTC.

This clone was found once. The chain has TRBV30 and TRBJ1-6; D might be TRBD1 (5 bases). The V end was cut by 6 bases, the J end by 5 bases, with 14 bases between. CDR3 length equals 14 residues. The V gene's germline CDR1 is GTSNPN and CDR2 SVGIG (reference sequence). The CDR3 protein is CACLSDMNNSPLHF. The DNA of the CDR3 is TGTGCCTGTCTTTCGGACATGAATAATTCACCCCTCCACTTT. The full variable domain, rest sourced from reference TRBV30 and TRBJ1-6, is SQTIHQWPATLVQPVGSPLSLECTVEGTSNPNLYWYRQAAGRGLQLLFYSVGIGQISSEVPQNLSASRPQDRQFILSSKKLLLSDSGFYLCACLSDMNNSPLHFGNGTRLTVT.

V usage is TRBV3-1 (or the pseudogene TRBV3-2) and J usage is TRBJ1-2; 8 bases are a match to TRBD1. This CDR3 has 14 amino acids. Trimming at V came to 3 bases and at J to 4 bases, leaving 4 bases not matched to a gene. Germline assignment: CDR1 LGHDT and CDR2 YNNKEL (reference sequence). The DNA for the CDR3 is TGTGCCAGCAGCCAGGGACAGGCGGGCTATGGCTACACCTTC. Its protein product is CASSQGQAGYGYTF.